This paragraph reports one T cell receptor (beta chain). No antigen is known for it. The sample holds no much larger clone one base away, and base qualities are not on file. Libraries came from the immunoSEQ multiplex PCR assay. Drawn from immuneACCESS, this table holds only the in-frame rearrangements with V and J called that TCRdb kept. Clones are partly lost; checked studies trace under half to an unresolved V gene and leave the rest unexplained. The table for this sample lists approximately 660,000 clones; roughly 90% of them were counted only once. Of the sample, about 0.01% is held by the ten largest clones. The data are from a study of shared T cell receptors in the human thymus (dated by TCRdb to 2020 to 2022). Broadly, across the study: The study examined how self-reactive, shared T-cell receptor alpha chains are generated in the human thymus.

Trimmed from V: 5 bases; trimmed from J: 6 bases; junction bases lacking a gene match: 14. The germline V gene sets CDR1 to SNHLY and CDR2 to FYNNEI. The CDR3 contains 17 residues, cysteine and phenylalanine counted. Only CDR3 DNA is held: 51 bases, read in frame from base 1. The data were also submitted as part of a second study, on human thymus T cells. That second report states: The donors were immunologically healthy infants in Finland who had open corrective cardiac surgery for congenital heart defects. Thymus tissue was collected as surgical resects that were removed during corrective cardiac surgery. Both the thymic and the peripheral blood repertoires appeared to show biased V and J gene segment usage. Highly overlapping thymic TCR repertoires among unrelated individuals were reported in the related research. The study used about eight infant thymus samples plus four related peripheral blood samples to characterize TCR alpha and beta repertoires. Donor ages ranged from roughly 7 to 250 days, and the cohort comprised roughly six male and a couple of female infants. Thymocytes were released mechanically from tissue and stored at -70 °C as pellets of 10-30 million cells. A QIAsymphony instrument was used to extract genomic DNA from the frozen cell pellets. TCRB and TCRAD loci were amplified from a standardized quantity of quality-controlled genomic DNA using the immunoSEQ multiplex PCR assay. The amplicons spanned the V(D)J region and were long enough to cover the CDR3 and allow V and J genes to be identified. The amplicons were sequenced on an Illumina platform via the commercial immunoSEQ service. Primer bias and sequencing errors were corrected using previously described methods, and TCRAD and TCRB definitions followed the IMGT database. The repertoires were analysed using immunoSEQ Analyzer 3.0 and VDJTools for basic statistics, V/J segment usage, diversity estimates, rarefaction and pairwise overlap. To estimate diversity, the Chao1, ChaoE, Efron-Thisted, Shannon and inverse Simpson indices were applied, and diversity was also estimated on datasets down-sampled to the smallest sample. Repertoire overlap was assessed by strict matching of CDR3 nucleotide sequence, V gene and J gene, and clustering was done by Jaccard-based multidimensional scaling. On average, thymus samples yielded around 850,000 unique TCRB clonotypes, whereas blood samples yielded about 80,000.

The chain is made from TRBV2 and TRBJ2-3; 10 of the junction bases match TRBD2. The sample comprised thymocytes. The origin of this receptor is a boy in the first two years of life with a congenital heart defect. Donor details come from another sample of the same person, matched by shared clones. The DNA sequence reads TGTGCCAGCAGTCCCCCCCAGCGGGAGGGCTTTCCGGATACGCAGTATTTT. Translated, it gives CASSPPQREGFPDTQYF.